Listed below are T cell receptor beta chains from one sample, sequenced in a study of blood T cells in healthy people across ages. Each CDR3 protein is one row after TCRdb ran MiXCR on the 5' RACE reads. The data hold about 1.4 million distinct CDR3 sequences, with almost 60% observed a single time. Sample: blood. These receptors were collected from a man younger than 35 in good health. Each CDR3 is given with its conserved first and last residue. D genes are given only for firm matches. The size field is filled for only some rows; it gives once, few, many or a size class.

J gene	D gene	V gene	clone size	CDR3 protein	CDR3 DNA
TRBJ1-5	NA	TRBV6-2/TRBV6-3	NA	CASSYSRPGALTQHF	TGTGCCAGCAGTTACTCGAGGCCAGGAGCCCTTACCCAGCATTTT
TRBJ2-7	TRBD2	TRBV4-1	NA	CASSQLPTSGPYEQYF	TGCGCCAGCAGCCAGCTACCTACTAGCGGTCCCTACGAGCAGTACTTC
TRBJ2-7	NA	TRBV20-1	few	CSARGLVSHEQYF	TGCAGTGCTAGAGGGCTAGTTTCCCACGAGCAGTACTTC
TRBJ2-5	NA	TRBV20-1	NA	CSGESQETQYF	TGCAGTGGAGAGAGCCAAGAGACCCAGTACTTC
TRBJ1-2	TRBD1	TRBV27	NA	CASSPGTGENGYTF	TGTGCCAGCAGTCCCGGGACAGGGGAGAATGGCTACACCTTC
TRBJ2-4	NA	TRBV12-3/TRBV12-4	NA	CASSLAPRGIQYF	TGTGCCAGCAGTTTGGCCCCACGCGGCATTCAGTACTTC
TRBJ1-5	NA	TRBV4-3	few	CASSQGASSGRPQHF	TGCGCCAGCAGCCAAGGGGCAAGCTCCGGCCGGCCCCAGCATTTT
TRBJ2-5	TRBD1	TRBV4-3	NA	CASSQEIRGGLQETQYF	TGCGCCAGCAGCCAGGAGATAAGAGGGGGCCTGCAAGAGACCCAGTACTTC
TRBJ2-3	NA	TRBV7-9	NA	CASSQAGGLMRDTQYF	TGTGCCAGCAGCCAGGCCGGGGGCCTAATGCGAGATACGCAGTATTTT
TRBJ2-1	NA	TRBV9	NA	CASSVGAGAYNEQFF	TGTGCCAGCAGCGTGGGGGCGGGAGCCTACAATGAGCAGTTCTTC
TRBJ1-2	TRBD1	TRBV4-3	NA	CASSLSLWTGFYGYTF	TGCGCCAGCAGCCTTTCCCTGTGGACAGGATTCTATGGCTACACCTTC
TRBJ1-1	NA	TRBV4-1	few	CASSQGQVEAFF	TGCGCCAGCAGCCAAGGACAGGTTGAAGCTTTCTTT
TRBJ2-1	NA	TRBV7-2	NA	CASSPYTFLGGESGEQFF	TGTGCCAGCAGCCCGTACACGTTCTTGGGGGGAGAATCCGGTGAGCAGTTCTTC
TRBJ2-5	NA	TRBV25-1	NA	CASCPTGQMETQYF	TGTGCCAGCTGCCCCACCGGACAGATGGAGACCCAGTACTTC
TRBJ2-1	TRBD1	TRBV7-2	few	CASSPRGLVGNEQFF	TGTGCCAGCAGCCCCAGGGGGTTGGTGGGCAATGAGCAGTTCTTC
TRBJ2-5	NA	TRBV11-3	NA	CASSFGQTNQETQYF	TGTGCCAGTAGCTTCGGACAAACAAACCAAGAGACCCAGTACTTC
TRBJ2-5	NA	TRBV2	NA	CASSRGLSSQYF	TGTGCCAGCTCACGAGGACTAAGCTCTCAGTACTTC
TRBJ2-1	NA	TRBV4-2	NA	CASSQQGRGGYNEQFF	TGTGCCAGCAGCCAGCAGGGGAGGGGTGGATACAATGAGCAGTTCTTC
TRBJ2-5	TRBD2	TRBV7-9	NA	CASSLSGRKETQYF	TGTGCCAGCAGCCTTAGCGGGAGAAAAGAGACCCAGTACTTC
TRBJ2-7	TRBD1	TRBV29-1	few	CSVHQAGGIYEQYF	TGCAGCGTTCACCAGGCAGGGGGTATTTACGAGCAGTACTTC
TRBJ2-1	NA	TRBV20-1	NA	CSASSGFYNEQFF	TGCAGTGCCTCCTCCGGATTTTACAATGAGCAGTTCTTC
TRBJ2-3	TRBD2	TRBV25-1	NA	CASSGGLAGVGVGDTQYF	TGTGCCAGCAGTGGTGGCCTAGCGGGGGTGGGAGTCGGAGATACGCAGTATTTT
TRBJ1-3	TRBD1	TRBV6-6	NA	CASSPQGAGGNTIYF	TGTGCCAGCAGCCCGCAGGGGGCTGGTGGAAACACCATATATTTT
TRBJ2-1	NA	TRBV29-1	NA	CSVETTSPGNEQFF	TGCAGCGTGGAGACAACCTCGCCTGGGAATGAGCAGTTCTTC
TRBJ2-2	NA	TRBV5-1	NA	CASSSPESVANTGELFF	TGCGCCAGCAGCTCACCCGAGAGTGTCGCGAACACCGGGGAGCTGTTTTTT
TRBJ2-5	TRBD2	TRBV29-1	NA	CSVEDGTSGNQETQYF	TGCAGCGTTGAAGATGGGACTAGCGGGAATCAAGAGACCCAGTACTTC
TRBJ2-1	NA	TRBV20-1	once	CSARDLGGRSYNEQFF	TGCAGTGCTAGAGATCTAGGGGGGAGATCCTACAATGAGCAGTTCTTC
TRBJ2-1	TRBD2	TRBV4-3	NA	CASSQDSMTSGGVNEQFF	TGCGCCAGCAGCCAAGATTCTATGACTAGCGGGGGAGTTAATGAGCAGTTCTTC
TRBJ2-5	NA	TRBV25-1	NA	CASSEYDGRETQYF	TGTGCCAGCAGTGAATATGACGGGAGAGAGACCCAGTACTTC
TRBJ2-1	NA	TRBV10-2	NA	CASSEAYVQFF	TGCGCCAGCAGTGAAGCGTATGTGCAGTTCTTC
TRBJ2-1	NA	TRBV10-3	few	CAISESGRNAVHEQFF	TGTGCCATCAGTGAGTCAGGGCGGAACGCGGTCCATGAGCAGTTCTTC
TRBJ2-1	NA	TRBV3-1	NA	CASSHGLGEQFF	TGTGCCAGCAGCCACGGACTGGGAGAGCAGTTCTTC
TRBJ2-7	NA	TRBV4-3	NA	CASSLRTGFNEQYF	TGCGCCAGCAGCCTCCGGACCGGTTTTAACGAGCAGTACTTC
TRBJ2-7	TRBD1	TRBV6-5	NA	CASSRDRSEQYF	TGTGCCAGCAGTAGGGACAGGAGCGAGCAGTACTTC
TRBJ2-7	NA	TRBV28	NA	CASSPTGRTLGEQYF	TGTGCCAGCAGTCCAACCGGACGGACCCTCGGCGAGCAGTACTTC
TRBJ1-2	TRBD1	TRBV30	NA	CASGQAPYGYTF	TGTGCCTCAGGACAGGCCCCCTATGGCTACACCTTC
TRBJ2-1	NA	TRBV19	NA	CASSIGDRYNEQFF	TGTGCCAGTAGTATAGGAGATCGTTACAATGAGCAGTTCTTC
TRBJ2-7	TRBD2	TRBV29-1	NA	CSVSPAGSKSYEQYF	TGCAGCGTTAGCCCAGCGGGATCCAAATCCTACGAGCAGTACTTC
TRBJ2-7	TRBD2	TRBV7-2	NA	CASSLERFWRGTAYEQYF	TGTGCCAGCAGCTTAGAAAGGTTCTGGCGGGGGACTGCCTACGAGCAGTACTTC
TRBJ1-1	NA	TRBV12-5	NA	CASGFLGPNTEAFF	TGTGCTAGTGGTTTCTTGGGACCGAACACTGAAGCTTTCTTT
TRBJ1-2	TRBD1	TRBV7-9	few	CASSLTGSQGGYTF	TGTGCCAGCAGCCTGACAGGGTCCCAGGGCGGCTACACCTTC
TRBJ2-2	NA	TRBV29-1	NA	CSVGRANTGELFF	TGCAGCGTTGGCAGGGCGAACACCGGGGAGCTGTTTTTT
TRBJ2-7	NA	TRBV6-6	NA	CASSYAQGFSYEQYF	TGTGCCAGCAGTTACGCTCAGGGGTTCTCCTACGAGCAGTACTTC
TRBJ2-3	NA	TRBV6-5	NA	CASRAYTDTQYF	TGTGCCAGCAGGGCCTACACAGATACGCAGTATTTT
TRBJ2-5	NA	TRBV29-1	NA	CSVEIAPSEEQYF	TGCAGCGTTGAGATAGCCCCATCGGAGGAGCAGTACTTC
TRBJ2-3	NA	TRBV4-2	NA	CASSQATGGRGSTDTQYF	TGTGCCAGCAGCCAAGCGACTGGGGGCCGAGGTAGCACAGATACGCAGTATTTT
TRBJ1-2	NA	TRBV7-6	NA	CASSLWVGSDYTF	TGTGCCAGCAGCTTATGGGTAGGGTCTGACTACACCTTC
TRBJ2-5	TRBD1	TRBV3-1	few	CASRAGLMDRGEETQYF	TGTGCCAGCAGAGCGGGGCTTATGGACAGGGGAGAAGAGACCCAGTACTTC
TRBJ2-7	NA	TRBV29-1	NA	CSVEDQGGSSYEQYF	TGCAGCGTTGAAGATCAGGGCGGATCTTCCTACGAGCAGTACTTC
TRBJ2-3	NA	TRBV9	NA	CASTGPPLGPADTQYF	TGTGCCAGCACCGGCCCCCCTCTTGGGCCGGCAGATACGCAGTATTTT